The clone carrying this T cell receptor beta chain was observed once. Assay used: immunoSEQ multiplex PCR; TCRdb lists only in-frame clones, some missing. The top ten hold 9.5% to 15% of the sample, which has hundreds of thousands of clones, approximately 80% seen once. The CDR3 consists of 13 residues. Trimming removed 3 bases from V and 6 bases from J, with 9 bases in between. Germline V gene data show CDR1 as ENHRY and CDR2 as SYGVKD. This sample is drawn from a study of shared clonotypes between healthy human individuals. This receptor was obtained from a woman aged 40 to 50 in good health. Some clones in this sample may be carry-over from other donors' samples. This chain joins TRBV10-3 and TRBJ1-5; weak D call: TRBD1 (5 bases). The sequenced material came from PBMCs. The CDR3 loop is CAISDREVQPQHF. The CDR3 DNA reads TGTGCCATCAGTGACAGGGAAGTTCAGCCCCAGCATTTT.